Listed here are 8 T cell receptor beta chains from one sample, sequenced in a study of sequential checkpoint blockade in melanoma. TCRdb keeps only in-frame clones here, not all; method: immunoSEQ multiplex PCR. This table holds about 18,000 clones, approximately 57% found once. Treatment defined: randomized to nivolumab then ipilimumab (arm A) or the reverse (arm B). This sample comprised CD8+ T cells sorted from blood (inferred from file names), obtained from a patient given nivolumab and ipilimumab in sequence. The receptor set was obtained from a human donor with melanoma.

The chain couples TRBV10-2 to TRBJ2-5, with D perhaps matching TRBD2 (6 bases). The germline V gene has CDR1 WSHSY and CDR2 SAAADI. V gave up 5 bases and J gave up 2 bases, with 12 bases separating them. The CDR3 has 14 amino acids. Written as DNA, the CDR3 is TGCGCCAGCAGTTGGGGAGGTGGACAAGAGACCCAGTACTTC. Protein: CASSWGGGQETQYF.

The chain recombines TRBV28 with TRBJ1-1; D might be TRBD1 (6 bases). Germline CDR1 reads MDHEN; CDR2 reads SYDVKM. This CDR3 is built from 15 residues. V was clipped by 9 bases and J by 0 bases, with 17 bases between them. Here the CDR3 reads CASTWGPSMNTEAFF. CDR3 nucleotide sequence: TGTGCCAGTACTTGGGGGCCATCCATGAACACTGAAGCTTTCTTT.

V gene TRBV28 combines with J gene TRBJ1-5, with TRBD1 matching over 10 bases. Losses at the gene ends were 2 bases for V and 2 bases for J; bases not matched to a gene: 9. This CDR3 spans 18 amino acids. Germline CDR1 MDHEN, CDR2 SYDVKM. CDR3 coding DNA: TGTGCCAGCAGTTTACACCCCGGGACAGGGGAACGCAATCAGCCCCAGCATTTT. Its protein is CASSLHPGTGERNQPQHF.

The V call is TRBV6-5, the J call TRBJ2-3, with D perhaps TRBD2 (6 bases). Germline CDR1 reads MNHEY; CDR2 reads SVGAGI. This CDR3 is 15 amino acids long. V lost 2 bases and J 2 bases, leaving 11 bases between the germline ends. CDR3 DNA: TGTGCCAGCAGTTACGGGGCGGGGTTCACAGATACGCAGTATTTT. Protein: CASSYGAGFTDTQYF.

The rearrangement uses TRBV6-6 and TRBJ1-5; D gene ambiguous. This CDR3 contains 14 residues. V lost 6 bases and J lost 0, with 9 bases in between. Germline V gene lookup returns CDR1 MNHNY and CDR2 SVGAGI (reference sequence). CDR3 amino acids: CASRNGYSNQPQHF. The CDR3 DNA reads as TGTGCCAGCAGGAACGGTTATAGCAATCAGCCCCAGCATTTT.

This chain links TRBV9 with TRBJ2-3, with 14 bases fitting TRBD2. The ends lost 4 bases at V and 4 bases at J; junction bases unmatched: 11. This CDR3 has 18 amino acids. CDR1 and CDR2 from the germline V gene are SGDLS and YYNGEE. CDR3 in amino acids: CASSSRLAGGVGADTQYF. The DNA for the CDR3 is TGTGCCAGCAGCTCGCGACTAGCGGGAGGGGTCGGTGCAGATACGCAGTATTTT.

This clone has only a few counts. V and J are TRBV6-6 and TRBJ1-2, with no clear D. This CDR3 is built from 11 residues. The germline gives CDR1 MNHNY, CDR2 SVGAGI (reference sequence). Trimming took 5 bases from V and 7 from J, leaving 8 bases between them. As DNA, the CDR3 is TGTGCCAGCAGTGCCCCTAGTGGCTACACCTTC. This translates into CASSAPSGYTF.

This clone appeared a single time. V usage is TRBV6-5 and J usage is TRBJ2-5; the match to TRBD1 covers 10 bases. TRBJ2-7 explains the end of the DNA better; the J call may be wrong. This CDR3 contains 15 residues. Germline values: CDR1 MNHEY, CDR2 SVGAGI. The CDR3 DNA reads as TGTGCCAGCAGTTACTCGGGGACAGGGGCTGACGAGCAGTACTTC. Translated, it gives CASSYSGTGADEQYF.